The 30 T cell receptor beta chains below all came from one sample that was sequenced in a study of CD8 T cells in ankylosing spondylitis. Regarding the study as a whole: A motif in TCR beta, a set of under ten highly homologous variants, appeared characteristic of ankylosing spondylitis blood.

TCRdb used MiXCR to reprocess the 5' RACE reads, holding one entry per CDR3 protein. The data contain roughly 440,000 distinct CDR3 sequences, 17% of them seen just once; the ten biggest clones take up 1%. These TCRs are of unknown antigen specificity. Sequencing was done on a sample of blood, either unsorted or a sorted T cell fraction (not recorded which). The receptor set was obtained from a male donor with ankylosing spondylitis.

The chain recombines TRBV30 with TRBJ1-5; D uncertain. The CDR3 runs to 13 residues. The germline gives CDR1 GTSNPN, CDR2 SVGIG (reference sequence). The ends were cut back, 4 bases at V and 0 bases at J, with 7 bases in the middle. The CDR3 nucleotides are TGTGCCTGGACAGCTGATAGCAATCAGCCCCAGCATTTT. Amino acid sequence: CAWTADSNQPQHF.

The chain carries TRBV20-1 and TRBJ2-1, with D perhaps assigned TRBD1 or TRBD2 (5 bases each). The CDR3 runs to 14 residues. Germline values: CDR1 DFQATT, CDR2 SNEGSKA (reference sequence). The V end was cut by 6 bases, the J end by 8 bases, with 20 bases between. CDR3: CSASGLIGVDEQFF. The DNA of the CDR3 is TGCAGTGCCTCCGGACTCATAGGGGTTGATGAGCAGTTCTTC.

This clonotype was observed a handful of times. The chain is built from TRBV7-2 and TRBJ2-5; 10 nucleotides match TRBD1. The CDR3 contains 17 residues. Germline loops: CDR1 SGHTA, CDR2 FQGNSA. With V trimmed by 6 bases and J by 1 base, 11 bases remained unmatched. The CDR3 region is CASRLRQGAPPQETQYF. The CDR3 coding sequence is TGTGCCAGCAGATTAAGACAGGGGGCGCCCCCCCAAGAGACCCAGTACTTC.

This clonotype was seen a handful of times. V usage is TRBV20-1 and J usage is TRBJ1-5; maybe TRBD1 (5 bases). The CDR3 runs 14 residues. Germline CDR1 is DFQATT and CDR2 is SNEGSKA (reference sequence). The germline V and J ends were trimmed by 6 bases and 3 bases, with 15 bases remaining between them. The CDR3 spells CSAVSRDDNQPQHF. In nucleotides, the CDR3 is TGCAGTGCGGTATCCAGGGACGACAATCAGCCCCAGCATTTT.

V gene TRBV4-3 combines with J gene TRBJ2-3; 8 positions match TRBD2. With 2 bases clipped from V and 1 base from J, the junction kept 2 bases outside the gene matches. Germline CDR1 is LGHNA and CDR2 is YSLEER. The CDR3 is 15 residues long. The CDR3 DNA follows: TGCGCCAGCAGCCAAAGCGGGAGTCGCACAGATACGCAGTATTTT. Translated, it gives CASSQSGSRTDTQYF.

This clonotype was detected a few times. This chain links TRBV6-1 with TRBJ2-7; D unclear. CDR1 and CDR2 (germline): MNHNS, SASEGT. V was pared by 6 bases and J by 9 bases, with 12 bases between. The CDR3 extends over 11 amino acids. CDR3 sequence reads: CASRSSVGQYF. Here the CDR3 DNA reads TGTGCCAGCAGGTCTTCAGTTGGGCAGTACTTC.

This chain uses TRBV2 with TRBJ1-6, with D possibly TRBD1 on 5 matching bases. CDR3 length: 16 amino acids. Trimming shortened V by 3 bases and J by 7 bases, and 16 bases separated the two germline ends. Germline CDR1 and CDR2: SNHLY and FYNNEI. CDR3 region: CASSERGPYTNSPLHF. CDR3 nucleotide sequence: TGTGCCAGCAGTGAGAGGGGACCCTACACAAATTCACCCCTCCACTTT.

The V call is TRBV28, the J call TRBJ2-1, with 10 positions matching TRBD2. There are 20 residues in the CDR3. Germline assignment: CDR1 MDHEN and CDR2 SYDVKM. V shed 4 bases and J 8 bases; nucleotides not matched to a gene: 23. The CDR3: CASSSRAGGPIRGTFYEQFF. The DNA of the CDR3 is TGTGCCAGCAGTTCTCGAGCGGGAGGGCCTATTCGAGGAACTTTCTATGAGCAGTTCTTC.

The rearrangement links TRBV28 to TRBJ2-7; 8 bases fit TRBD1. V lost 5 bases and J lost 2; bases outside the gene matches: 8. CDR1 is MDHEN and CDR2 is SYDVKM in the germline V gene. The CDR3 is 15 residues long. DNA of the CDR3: TGTGCCAGCAGTACGCCGGGACAGGCCGCCTACGAGCAGTACTTC. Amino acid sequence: CASSTPGQAAYEQYF. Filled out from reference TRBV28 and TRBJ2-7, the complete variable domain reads DVKVTQSSRYLVKRTGEKVFLECVQDMDHENMFWYRQDPGLGLRLIYFSYDVKMKEKGDIPEGYSVSREKKERFSLILESASTNQTSMYLCASSTPGQAAYEQYFGPGTRLTVT.

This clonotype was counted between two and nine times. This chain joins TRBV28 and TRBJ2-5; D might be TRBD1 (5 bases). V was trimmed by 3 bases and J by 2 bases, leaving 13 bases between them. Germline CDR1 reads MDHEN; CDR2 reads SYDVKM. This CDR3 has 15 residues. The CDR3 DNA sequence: TGTGCCAGCAGTTTTCAGGGATTGAAACAAGAGACCCAGTACTTC. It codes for CASSFQGLKQETQYF.

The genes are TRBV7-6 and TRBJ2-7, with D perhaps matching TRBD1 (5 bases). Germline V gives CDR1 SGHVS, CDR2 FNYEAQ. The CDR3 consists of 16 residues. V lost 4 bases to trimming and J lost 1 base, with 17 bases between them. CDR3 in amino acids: CASSSTPGQGSYEQYF. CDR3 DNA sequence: TGTGCCAGCAGCTCTACCCCTGGCCAGGGATCCTACGAGCAGTACTTC.

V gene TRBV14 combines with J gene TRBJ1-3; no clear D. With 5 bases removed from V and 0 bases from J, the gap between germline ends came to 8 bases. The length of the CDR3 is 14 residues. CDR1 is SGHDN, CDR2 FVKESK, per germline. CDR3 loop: CASSSDHSGNTIYF. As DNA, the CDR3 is TGTGCCAGCAGCTCGGATCACTCTGGAAACACCATATATTTT.

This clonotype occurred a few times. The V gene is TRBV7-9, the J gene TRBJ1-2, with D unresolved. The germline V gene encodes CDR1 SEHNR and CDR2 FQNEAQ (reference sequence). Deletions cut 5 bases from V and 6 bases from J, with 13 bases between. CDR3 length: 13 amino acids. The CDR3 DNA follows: TGTGCCAGCAGCGCAAAAGTAGGGAATGGCTACACCTTC. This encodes CASSAKVGNGYTF.

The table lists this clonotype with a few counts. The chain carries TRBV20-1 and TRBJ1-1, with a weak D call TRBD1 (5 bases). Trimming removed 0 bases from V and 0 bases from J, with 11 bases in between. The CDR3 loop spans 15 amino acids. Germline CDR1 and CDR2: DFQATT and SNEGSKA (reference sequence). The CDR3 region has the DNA TGCAGTGCTAGAGATCTGGGCAGGGTGAACACTGAAGCTTTCTTT. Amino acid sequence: CSARDLGRVNTEAFF.

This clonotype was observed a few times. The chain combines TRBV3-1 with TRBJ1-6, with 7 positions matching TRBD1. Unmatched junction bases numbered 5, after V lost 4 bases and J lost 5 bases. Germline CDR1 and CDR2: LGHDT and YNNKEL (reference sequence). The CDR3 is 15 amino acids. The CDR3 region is CASSLLGTDNSPLHF. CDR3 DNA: TGTGCCAGCAGCCTCCTCGGGACAGATAATTCACCCCTCCACTTT.

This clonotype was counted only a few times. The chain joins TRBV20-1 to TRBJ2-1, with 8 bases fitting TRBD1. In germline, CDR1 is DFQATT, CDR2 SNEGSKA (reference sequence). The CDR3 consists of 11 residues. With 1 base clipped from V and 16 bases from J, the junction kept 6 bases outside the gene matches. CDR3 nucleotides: TGCAGTGCTAGAGGACAGGGGCAGGGCTTCTTC. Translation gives CSARGQGQGFF.

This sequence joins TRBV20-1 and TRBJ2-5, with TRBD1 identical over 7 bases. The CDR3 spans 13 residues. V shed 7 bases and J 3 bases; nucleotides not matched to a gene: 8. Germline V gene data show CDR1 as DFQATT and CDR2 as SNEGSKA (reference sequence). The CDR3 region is CSEGLQGEETQYF. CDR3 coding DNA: TGCAGTGAGGGGCTCCAGGGGGAAGAGACCCAGTACTTC.

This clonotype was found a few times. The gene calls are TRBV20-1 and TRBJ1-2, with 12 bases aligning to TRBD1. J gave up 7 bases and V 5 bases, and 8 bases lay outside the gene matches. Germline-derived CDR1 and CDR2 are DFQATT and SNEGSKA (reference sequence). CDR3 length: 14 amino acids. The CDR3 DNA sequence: TGCAGTGCTTTAACACGGGACAGGGGGCTTGGCTACACCTTC. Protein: CSALTRDRGLGYTF.

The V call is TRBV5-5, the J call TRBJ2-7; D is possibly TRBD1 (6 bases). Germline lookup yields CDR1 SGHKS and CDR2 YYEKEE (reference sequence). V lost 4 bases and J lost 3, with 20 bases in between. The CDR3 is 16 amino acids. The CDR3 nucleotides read TGTGCCAGCAGCCCGTCTTTGCGGACAGAACTCTACGAGCAGTACTTC. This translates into CASSPSLRTELYEQYF.

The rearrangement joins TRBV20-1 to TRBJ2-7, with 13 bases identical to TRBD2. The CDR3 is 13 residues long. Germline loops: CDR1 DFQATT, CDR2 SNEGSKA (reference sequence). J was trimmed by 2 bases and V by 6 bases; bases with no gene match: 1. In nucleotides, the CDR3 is TGCAGTGCCGGACTAGCGGGGGCCTACGAGCAGTACTTC. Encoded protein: CSAGLAGAYEQYF.

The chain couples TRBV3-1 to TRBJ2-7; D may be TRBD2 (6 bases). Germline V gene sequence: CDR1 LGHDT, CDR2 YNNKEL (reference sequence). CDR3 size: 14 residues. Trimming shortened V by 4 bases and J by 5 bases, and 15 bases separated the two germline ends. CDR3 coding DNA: TGTGCCAGCAGCCCCCGACTAGGATCGGACGAGCAGTACTTC. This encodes CASSPRLGSDEQYF.

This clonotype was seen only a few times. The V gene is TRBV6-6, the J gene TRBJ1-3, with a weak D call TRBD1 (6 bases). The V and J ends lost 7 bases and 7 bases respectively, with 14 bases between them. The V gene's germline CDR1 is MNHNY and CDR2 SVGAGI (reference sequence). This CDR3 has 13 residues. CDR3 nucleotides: TGTGCCAGCACCCCCCCGGGGGCGAACACCATATATTTT. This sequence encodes CASTPPGANTIYF.

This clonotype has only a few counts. CDR3 sequence: CASTSQGTSSGNTIYF. The CDR3 nucleotides are TGTGCCAGCACCTCACAGGGCACCAGCTCTGGAAACACCATATATTTT. V and J are TRBV12-3 or TRBV12-4 and TRBJ1-3, with D tentatively TRBD1 (6 bases). The length of the CDR3 is 16 residues. Trimming shortened V by 7 bases and J by 0 bases, and 16 bases separated the two germline ends.

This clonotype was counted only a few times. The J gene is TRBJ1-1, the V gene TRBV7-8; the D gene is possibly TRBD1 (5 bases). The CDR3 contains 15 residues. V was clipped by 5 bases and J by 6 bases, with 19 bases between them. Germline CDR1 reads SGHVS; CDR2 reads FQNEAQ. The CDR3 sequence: CASSPQSGGSAEAFF. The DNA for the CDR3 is TGTGCCAGCAGCCCTCAATCGGGGGGGAGCGCTGAAGCTTTCTTT.

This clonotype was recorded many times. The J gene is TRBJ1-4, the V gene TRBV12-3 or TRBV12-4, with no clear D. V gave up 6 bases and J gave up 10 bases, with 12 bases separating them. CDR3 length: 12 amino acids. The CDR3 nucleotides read TGTGCCAGCAGCACTGGGATGGGAAAACTGTTTTTT. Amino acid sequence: CASSTGMGKLFF.

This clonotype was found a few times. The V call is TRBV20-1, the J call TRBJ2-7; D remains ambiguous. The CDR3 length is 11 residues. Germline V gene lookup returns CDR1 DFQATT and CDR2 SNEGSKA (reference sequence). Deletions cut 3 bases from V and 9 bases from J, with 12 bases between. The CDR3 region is CSARGGLGQYF. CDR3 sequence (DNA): TGCAGTGCTAGGGGTGGGTTGGGGCAGTACTTC.

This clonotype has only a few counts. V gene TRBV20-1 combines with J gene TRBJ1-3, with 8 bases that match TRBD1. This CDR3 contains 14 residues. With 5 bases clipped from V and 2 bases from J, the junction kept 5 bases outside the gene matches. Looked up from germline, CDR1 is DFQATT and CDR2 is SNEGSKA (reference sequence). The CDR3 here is CSAQGAGAGNTIYF. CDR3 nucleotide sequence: TGCAGTGCTCAGGGGGCAGGGGCTGGAAACACCATATATTTT.

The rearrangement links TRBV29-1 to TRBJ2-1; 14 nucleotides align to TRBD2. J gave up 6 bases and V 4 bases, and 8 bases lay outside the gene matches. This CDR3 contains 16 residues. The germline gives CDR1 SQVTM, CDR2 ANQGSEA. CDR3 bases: TGCAGCGTTGCCCCAAGACTAGCGGGAGGGGTCAATGAGCAGTTCTTC. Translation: CSVAPRLAGGVNEQFF.

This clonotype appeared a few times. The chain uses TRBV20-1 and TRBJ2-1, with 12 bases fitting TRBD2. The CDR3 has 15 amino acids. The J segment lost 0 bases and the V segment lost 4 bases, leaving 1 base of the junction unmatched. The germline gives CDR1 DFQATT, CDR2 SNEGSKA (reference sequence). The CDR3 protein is CSAKTSGGSYNEQFF. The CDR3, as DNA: TGCAGTGCTAAGACTAGCGGGGGCTCCTACAATGAGCAGTTCTTC.

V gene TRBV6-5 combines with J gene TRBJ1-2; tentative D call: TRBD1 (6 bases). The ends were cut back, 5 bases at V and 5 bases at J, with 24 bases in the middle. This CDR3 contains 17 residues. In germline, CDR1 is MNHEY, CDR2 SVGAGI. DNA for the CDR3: TGTGCCAGCAGTAACGGGACACCCAGACGGAGTGGTTATGGCTACACCTTC. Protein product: CASSNGTPRRSGYGYTF.